This TCR beta chain was found in a study of cytomegalovirus exposure and HLA in healthy donors. Study details: Of over 350 genotyped donors, about 80% grouped in the Caucasian-associated ancestry cluster. The study, taken as a whole, reports: No immune exposure information besides CMV serostatus was available.

As to this clone: Its specificity is not known.

Unmatched junction bases numbered 4, after V lost 4 bases and J lost 2 bases. The CDR3 sequence is 14 residues long. The germline V gene has CDR1 SGHAT and CDR2 FQNNGV. Primers for the PCR totalled 60 Vbeta and 13 Jbeta. Repertoires were generated with immunoSEQ multiplex PCR, while TCRdb's copy carries only in-frame clones and drops some. The data contain around 85,000 clones, around 80% of them seen just once; the ten biggest clones take up more than 20%. Healthy bone marrow donors formed the donor group. This sequence joins TRBV11-2 and TRBJ2-5, with 7 bases identical to TRBD1. The source of this sequence is a woman aged 45-65 years in good health and CMV-seropositive. Sequenced: PBMCs. The CDR3 protein is CASSSGQPQETQYF. CDR3 nucleotides: TGTGCCAGCAGCTCGGGACAGCCGCAAGAGACCCAGTACTTC.